This T cell receptor beta chain was identified during a study of identical twins. TCRdb itself ran the 5' RACE reads through MiXCR, one entry per CDR3 protein. The sample contains 400,000 or so distinct CDR3 sequences, 7% to 9.5% of which appear only once. This CDR3 comprises 13 residues. Per germline, CDR1 SGHRS and CDR2 YFSETQ. The V gene end was trimmed by 7 bases and the J gene end by 7 bases; junction bases not matched to a gene: 6. This clonotype was detected ten times or more. The chain is built from TRBV5-1 and TRBJ2-1; 9 nucleotides match TRBD2. The source is a woman aged 50 to 60 in good health. The specimen sequenced was naive T cells sorted from blood. CDR3: CASATGLANEQFF. The CDR3 DNA follows: TGCGCCAGCGCGACGGGACTAGCAAATGAGCAGTTCTTC.